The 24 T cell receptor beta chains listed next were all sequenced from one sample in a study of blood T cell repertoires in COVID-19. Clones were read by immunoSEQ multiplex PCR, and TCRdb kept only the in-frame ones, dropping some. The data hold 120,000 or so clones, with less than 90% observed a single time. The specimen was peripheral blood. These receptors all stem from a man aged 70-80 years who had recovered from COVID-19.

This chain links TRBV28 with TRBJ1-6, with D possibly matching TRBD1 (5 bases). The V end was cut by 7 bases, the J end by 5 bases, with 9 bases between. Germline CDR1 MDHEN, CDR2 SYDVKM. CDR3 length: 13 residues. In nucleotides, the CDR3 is TGTGCCAGCATCGACAGACATAATTCACCCCTCCACTTT. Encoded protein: CASIDRHNSPLHF. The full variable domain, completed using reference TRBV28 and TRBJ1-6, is DVKVTQSSRYLVKRTGEKVFLECVQDMDHENMFWYRQDPGLGLRLIYFSYDVKMKEKGDIPEGYSVSREKKERFSLILESASTNQTSMYLCASIDRHNSPLHFGNGTRLTVT.

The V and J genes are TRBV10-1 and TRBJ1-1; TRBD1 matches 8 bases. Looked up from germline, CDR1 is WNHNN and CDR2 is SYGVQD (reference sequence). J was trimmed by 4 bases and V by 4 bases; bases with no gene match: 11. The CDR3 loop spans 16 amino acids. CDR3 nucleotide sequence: TGCGCCAGCAGTGGGGCCAGGGGGCTGCGTGGCACTGAAGCTTTCTTT. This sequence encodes CASSGARGLRGTEAFF.

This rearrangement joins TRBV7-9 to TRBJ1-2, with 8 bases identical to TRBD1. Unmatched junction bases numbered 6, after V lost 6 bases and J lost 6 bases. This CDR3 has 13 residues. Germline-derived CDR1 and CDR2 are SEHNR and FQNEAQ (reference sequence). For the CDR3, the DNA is TGTGCCAGCAGACCGACAGGGGTTGATGGCTACACCTTC. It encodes CASRPTGVDGYTF.

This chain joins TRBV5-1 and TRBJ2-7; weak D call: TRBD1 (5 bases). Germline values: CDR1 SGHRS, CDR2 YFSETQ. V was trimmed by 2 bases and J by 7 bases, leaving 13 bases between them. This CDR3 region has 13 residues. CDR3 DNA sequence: TGCGCCAGCAGCTTCTTGGGGCTTACGGAGCAGTACTTC. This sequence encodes CASSFLGLTEQYF.

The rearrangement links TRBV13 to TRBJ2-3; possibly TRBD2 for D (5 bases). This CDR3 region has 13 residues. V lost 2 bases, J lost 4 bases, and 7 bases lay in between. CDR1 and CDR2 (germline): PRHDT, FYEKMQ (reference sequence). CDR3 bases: TGTGCCAGCAGCTTACCAGCGGCAGATACGCAGTATTTT. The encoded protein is CASSLPAADTQYF.

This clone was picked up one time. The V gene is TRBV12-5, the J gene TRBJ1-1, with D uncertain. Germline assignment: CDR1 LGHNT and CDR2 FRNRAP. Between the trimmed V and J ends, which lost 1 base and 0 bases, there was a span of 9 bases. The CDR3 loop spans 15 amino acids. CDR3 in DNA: TGTGCTAGTGGTTTGGGGACGGGAATGAACACTGAAGCTTTCTTT. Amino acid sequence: CASGLGTGMNTEAFF.

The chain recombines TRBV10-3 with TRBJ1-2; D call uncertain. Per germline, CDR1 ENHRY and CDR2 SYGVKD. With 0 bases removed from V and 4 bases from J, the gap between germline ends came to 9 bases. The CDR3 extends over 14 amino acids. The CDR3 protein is CAISESGRVYGYTF. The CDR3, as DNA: TGTGCCATCAGTGAGTCTGGGCGCGTCTATGGCTACACCTTC.

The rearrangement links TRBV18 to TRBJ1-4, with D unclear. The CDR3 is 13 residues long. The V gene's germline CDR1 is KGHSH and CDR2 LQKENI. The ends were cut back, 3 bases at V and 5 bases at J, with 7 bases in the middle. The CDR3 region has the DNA TGTGCCAGCTCACCTTCGGGAAATGAAAAACTGTTTTTT. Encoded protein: CASSPSGNEKLFF.

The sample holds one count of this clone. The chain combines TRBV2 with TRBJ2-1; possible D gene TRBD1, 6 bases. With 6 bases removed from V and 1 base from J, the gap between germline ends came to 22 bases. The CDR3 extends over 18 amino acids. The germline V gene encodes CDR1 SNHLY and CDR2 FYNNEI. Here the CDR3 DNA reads TGTGCCAGCAGCCTGTCGGACAGAACCCATATTTCCTACAATGAGCAGTTCTTC. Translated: CASSLSDRTHISYNEQFF.

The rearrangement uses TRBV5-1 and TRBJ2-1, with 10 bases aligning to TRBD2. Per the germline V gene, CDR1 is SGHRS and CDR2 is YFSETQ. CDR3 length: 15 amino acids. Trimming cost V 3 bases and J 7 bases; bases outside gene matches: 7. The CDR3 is CASSSPMTSGNEQFF. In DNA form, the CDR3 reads TGCGCCAGCAGCTCCCCCATGACTAGCGGGAATGAGCAGTTCTTC. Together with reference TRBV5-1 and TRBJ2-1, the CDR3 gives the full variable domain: KAGVTQTPRYLIKTRGQQVTLSCSPISGHRSVSWYQQTPGQGLQFLFEYFSETQRNKGNFPGRFSGRQFSNSRSEMNVSTLELGDSALYLCASSSPMTSGNEQFFGPGTRLTVL.

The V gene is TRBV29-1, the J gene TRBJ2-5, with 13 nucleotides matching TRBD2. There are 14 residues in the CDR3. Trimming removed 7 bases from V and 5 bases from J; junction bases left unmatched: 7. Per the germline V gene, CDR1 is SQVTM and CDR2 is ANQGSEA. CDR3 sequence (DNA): TGCAGCGCCGGGACTAGCGGGAATTATGAGACCCAGTACTTC. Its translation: CSAGTSGNYETQYF.

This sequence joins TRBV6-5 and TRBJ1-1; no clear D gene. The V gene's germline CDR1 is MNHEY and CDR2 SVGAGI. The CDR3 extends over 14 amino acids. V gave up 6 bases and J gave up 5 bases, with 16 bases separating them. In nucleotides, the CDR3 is TGTGCCAGCAGCCAACCCTCGACAAAAACTGAAGCTTTCTTT. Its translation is CASSQPSTKTEAFF.

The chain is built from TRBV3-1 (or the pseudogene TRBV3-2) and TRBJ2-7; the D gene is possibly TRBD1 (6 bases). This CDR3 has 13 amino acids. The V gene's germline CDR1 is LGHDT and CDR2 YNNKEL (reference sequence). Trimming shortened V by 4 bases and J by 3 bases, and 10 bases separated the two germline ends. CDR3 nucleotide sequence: TGTGCCAGCAGCCGCCAGGGGTTCTACGAGCAGTACTTC. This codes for CASSRQGFYEQYF.

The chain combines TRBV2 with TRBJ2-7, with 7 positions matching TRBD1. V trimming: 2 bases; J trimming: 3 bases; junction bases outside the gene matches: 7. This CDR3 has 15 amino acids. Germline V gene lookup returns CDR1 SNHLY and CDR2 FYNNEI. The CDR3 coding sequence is TGTGCCAGCAGTGAACGGTGGGGACAGATCTACGAGCAGTACTTC. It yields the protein CASSERWGQIYEQYF.

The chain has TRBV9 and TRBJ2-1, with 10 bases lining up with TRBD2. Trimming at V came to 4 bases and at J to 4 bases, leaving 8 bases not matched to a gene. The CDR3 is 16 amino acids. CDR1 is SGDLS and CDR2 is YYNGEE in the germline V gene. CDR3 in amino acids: CASSFIAGGAYNEQFF. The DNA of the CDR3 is TGTGCCAGCAGCTTTATAGCGGGGGGAGCTTACAATGAGCAGTTCTTC.

CDR3 nucleotides: TGTGCCAGCAGCCAAGCCGTTGGGACCCAGTACTTC. Translated: CASSQAVGTQYF. This chain joins TRBV2 and TRBJ2-5; D not resolved. The length of the CDR3 is 12 residues. V lost 6 bases and J 7 bases, leaving 12 bases between the germline ends. In germline, CDR1 is SNHLY, CDR2 FYNNEI.

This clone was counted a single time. CDR3 coding DNA: TGTGCCAGCAGCCAAGATCCTTCCGGAGGTACGCAGTATTTT. Translating it yields CASSQDPSGGTQYF. The chain joins TRBV4-2 to TRBJ2-3, with D possibly TRBD2 on 5 matching bases. Trimming took off 0 bases at V and 8 bases at J, with 12 bases between the two ends. This CDR3 is 14 amino acids long. Germline V lookup: CDR1 LGHNA, CDR2 YNFKEQ.

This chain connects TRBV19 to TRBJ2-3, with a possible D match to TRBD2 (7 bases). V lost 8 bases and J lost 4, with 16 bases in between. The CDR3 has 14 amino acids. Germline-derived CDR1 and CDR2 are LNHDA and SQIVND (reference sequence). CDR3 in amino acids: CASGGGVEPDTQYF. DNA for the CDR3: TGTGCCAGTGGGGGGGGCGTGGAGCCAGATACGCAGTATTTT.

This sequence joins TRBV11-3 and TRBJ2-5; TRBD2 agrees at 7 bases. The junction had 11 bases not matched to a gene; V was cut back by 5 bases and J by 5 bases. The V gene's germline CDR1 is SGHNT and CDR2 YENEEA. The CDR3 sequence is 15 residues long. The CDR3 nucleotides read TGTGCCAGCAGCCCCGGACTAGGGGTGCTCGAGACCCAGTACTTC. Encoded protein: CASSPGLGVLETQYF.

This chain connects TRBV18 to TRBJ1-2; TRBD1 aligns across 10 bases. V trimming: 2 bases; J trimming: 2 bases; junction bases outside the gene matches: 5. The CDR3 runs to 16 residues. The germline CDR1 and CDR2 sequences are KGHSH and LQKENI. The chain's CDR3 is CASSPLVGQGNYGYTF. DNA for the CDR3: TGTGCCAGCTCACCATTGGTGGGACAGGGGAACTATGGCTACACCTTC.

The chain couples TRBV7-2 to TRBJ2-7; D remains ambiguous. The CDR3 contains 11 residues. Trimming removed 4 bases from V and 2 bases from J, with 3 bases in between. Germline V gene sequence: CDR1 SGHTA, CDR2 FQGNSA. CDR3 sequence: CASSSAYEQYF. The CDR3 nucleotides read TGTGCCAGCAGCTCAGCCTACGAGCAGTACTTC.

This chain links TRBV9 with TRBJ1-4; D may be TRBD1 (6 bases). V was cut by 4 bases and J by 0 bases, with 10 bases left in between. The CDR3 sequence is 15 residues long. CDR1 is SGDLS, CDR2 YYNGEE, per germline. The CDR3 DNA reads TGTGCCAGCAGCTTCCAGGGGTCAACTAATGAAAAACTGTTTTTT. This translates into CASSFQGSTNEKLFF.

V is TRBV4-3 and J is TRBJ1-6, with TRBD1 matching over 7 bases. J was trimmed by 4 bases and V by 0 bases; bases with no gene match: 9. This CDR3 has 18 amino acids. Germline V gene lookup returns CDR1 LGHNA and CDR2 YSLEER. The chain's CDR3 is CASSQDRDSESYNSPLHF. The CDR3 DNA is TGCGCCAGCAGCCAAGATCGGGACAGCGAGTCGTATAATTCACCCCTCCACTTT.

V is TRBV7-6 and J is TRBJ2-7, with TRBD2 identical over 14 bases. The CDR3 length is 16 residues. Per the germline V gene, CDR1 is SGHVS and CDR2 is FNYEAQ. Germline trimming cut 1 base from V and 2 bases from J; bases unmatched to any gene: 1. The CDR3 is CASSLGTSGRTYEQYF. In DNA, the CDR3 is TGTGCCAGCAGCTTAGGGACTAGCGGGAGGACCTACGAGCAGTACTTC.